The TCR beta chain under discussion was sequenced for a study of blood T cell repertoires in COVID-19. In the authors' methods: Nucleated cell counts were estimated from reference gene primer amplification. Only in-frame clones appear in the TCRdb table, and some are missing; sequencing was by immunoSEQ multiplex PCR. From that table come the V and J calls and clone size; the DNA was used to work out D and trimming. The repertoire includes hundreds of thousands of clones, approximately 80% of them detected once, and 5% sits in the top ten. Residents of about two dozen US areas, aged about 18 to 89 years, made up the participants. In assigning cohorts, the study relied on participant-reported clinical history. Individuals in the exposed group had encountered a COVID-19 case within 2 weeks preceding study entry. The CDR3 loop spans 12 amino acids. Trimming took 5 bases from V and 13 from J, leaving 12 bases between them.

The clonotype was recovered from a man aged 40-50 years who had been exposed to COVID-19. The J gene is TRBJ1-6, the V gene TRBV12-3 or TRBV12-4; unclear D gene. The material sequenced was PBMCs or T cells enriched from blood (not recorded which). The CDR3 loop reads CASSRLRNPLHF. DNA of the CDR3: TGTGCCAGCAGTAGACTTAGGAACCCCCTCCACTTT.